Here is one T cell receptor beta chain with its context. The germline V gene encodes CDR1 SGHAT and CDR2 FQDESV (reference sequence). The CDR3 spans 12 residues. The V end lost 1 base, the J end lost 7 bases, and 5 bases lay between the germline ends. This sample was taken from a study of blood T cell repertoires in COVID-19. Study-level background: The study drew acute and convalescent COVID-19 samples from the United States, Italy and Spain. T cells, B-cell-depleted T cells, or PBMCs supplied cDNA or gDNA.

Per the authors' pipeline: Nucleated cell number was recorded as an estimate derived from reference gene primer amplification. TCRdb's table, derived via immunoSEQ multiplex PCR, lists solely in-frame clones and lacks some. That table gives V, J and clone size, and the DNA gave D and trimming. The profile covers about 490,000 clones, with approximately 85% appearing a single time and 3% to 4% taken by the ten largest. What was sequenced was peripheral blood. This chain uses TRBV11-1 with TRBJ2-1; D not resolved. This sequence was found in a human donor in a cohort sampled during active COVID-19. CDR3 loop: CASSLGANEQFF. CDR3 DNA sequence: TGTGCCAGCAGCTTAGGAGCAAATGAGCAGTTCTTC.